A single sample gave rise to the 25 T cell receptor beta chains below, sequenced in a study of cytotoxic CD8 clonotypes in ibrutinib-treated CLL. Profiling relied on immunoSEQ multiplex PCR, and the TCRdb table lists in-frame clones only, not all of them. The repertoire holds approximately 10,000 clones, with around 81% as singletons. The starting material was PBMCs, obtained at disease progression, from a patient treated with ibrutinib. The receptors stem from a human donor with chronic lymphocytic leukemia.

The rearrangement joins TRBV23-1 to TRBJ1-5; 8 nucleotides align to TRBD1. TRBV23-1 carries the ORF label, with uncertain function. The CDR3 extends over 14 amino acids. With V trimmed by 7 bases and J by 5 bases, 7 bases remained unmatched. The CDR3 coding sequence is TGCGCCAGCAAAGACAGGGGCCTCTATCAGCCCCAGCATTTT. Protein sequence: CASKDRGLYQPQHF.

The chain is built from TRBV6-1 and TRBJ2-5; tentatively, D is TRBD1 (6 bases). The germline V and J ends were trimmed by 2 bases and 5 bases, with 18 bases remaining between them. Germline CDR1 reads MNHNS; CDR2 reads SASEGT. The CDR3 spans 16 residues. The CDR3 sequence is CASSEKTQGWEETQYF. Here the CDR3 DNA reads TGTGCCAGCAGTGAAAAGACACAGGGATGGGAGGAGACCCAGTACTTC.

Only one count was recorded for this clone. The chain links TRBV11-2 to TRBJ2-7; unclear D gene. CDR1 is SGHAT, CDR2 FQNNGV, per germline. The ends were cut back, 1 base at V and 3 bases at J, with 10 bases in the middle. This CDR3 has 14 amino acids. The CDR3 loop reads CASSLVGEIYEQYF. The CDR3 DNA sequence: TGTGCCAGCAGCTTAGTGGGCGAGATCTACGAGCAGTACTTC.

V usage is TRBV6-5 and J usage is TRBJ1-2, with TRBD1 matching 9 bases. The CDR3 consists of 15 residues. Trimming cost V 0 bases and J 8 bases; bases outside gene matches: 7. Germline V gene sequence: CDR1 MNHEY, CDR2 SVGAGI. CDR3 protein: CASSYSPGQGNGYTF. The CDR3 DNA is TGTGCCAGCAGTTACTCTCCGGGACAGGGTAACGGCTACACCTTC.

The chain has TRBV2 and TRBJ1-5; D call uncertain. V was clipped by 8 bases and J by 4 bases, with 12 bases between them. The CDR3 is 13 amino acids. Germline V lookup: CDR1 SNHLY, CDR2 FYNNEI. CDR3 sequence (DNA): TGTGCCAGCCGGGCTGAACATAATCAGCCCCAGCATTTT. This gives the protein CASRAEHNQPQHF.

The J gene is TRBJ2-3, the V gene TRBV19; 7 bases are shared with TRBD1. The trim removed 3 bases at V and 3 bases at J, leaving 6 bases unmatched. The germline V gene has CDR1 LNHDA and CDR2 SQIVND (reference sequence). The CDR3 has 15 residues. CDR3 sequence reads: CASSMTGYSTDTQYF. The CDR3 nucleotides are TGTGCCAGTAGTATGACAGGGTATAGTACAGATACGCAGTATTTT.

This chain links TRBV14 with TRBJ1-2; D not resolved. V gave up 5 bases and J gave up 1 base, with 14 bases separating them. This CDR3 is 15 amino acids long. The germline V gene has CDR1 SGHDN and CDR2 FVKESK. CDR3 protein: CASSFSSTNNYGYTF. The DNA for the CDR3 is TGTGCCAGCAGCTTCTCATCGACAAATAACTATGGCTACACCTTC.

CDR3 residues: CASSLRLAVAKNIQYF. The CDR3 region has the DNA TGTGCCAGCAGTTTACGACTAGCGGTAGCCAAAAACATTCAGTACTTC. The chain couples TRBV28 to TRBJ2-4; TRBD2 aligns across 9 bases. V gave up 2 bases and J gave up 0 bases; unmatched junction bases: 2. CDR1 is MDHEN, CDR2 SYDVKM, per germline. The CDR3 has 16 amino acids.

By sample share, this clone is medium-sized. The J gene is TRBJ1-1, the V gene TRBV5-3; 8 nucleotides agree with TRBD1. TRBV5-3 qualifies as an ORF whose function is uncertain. V shed 4 bases, J shed 1 base, and the junction held 6 bases outside the gene matches. This CDR3 region has 15 residues. CDR3 bases: TGTGCCAGAAGCAGCCCCGGGACAGGGAACACTGAAGCTTTCTTT. Translating gives CARSSPGTGNTEAFF.

V usage is TRBV5-1 and J usage is TRBJ1-1, with TRBD1 as a possible D gene (5 bases). Germline CDR1 is SGHRS and CDR2 is YFSETQ. Trimming took off 5 bases at V and 0 bases at J, with 11 bases between the two ends. The CDR3 is 14 residues long. The CDR3 region has the DNA TGCGCCAGCAGTAGGGGTATGGTGAACACTGAAGCTTTCTTT. It specifies CASSRGMVNTEAFF.

V and J are TRBV6-5 and TRBJ2-1, with 8 bases matching TRBD1. CDR3 length: 15 residues. The germline gives CDR1 MNHEY, CDR2 SVGAGI. After removal of 5 bases from V and 7 bases from J, the junction contained 10 bases not matched to a gene. CDR3 protein: CASSREAGGLNEQFF. The CDR3 nucleotides are TGTGCCAGCAGTAGAGAGGCAGGGGGCCTGAATGAGCAGTTCTTC.

The chain employs TRBV19 and TRBJ1-2; possible D gene TRBD1, 5 bases. V lost 6 bases and J 7 bases, leaving 9 bases between the germline ends. Germline V CDR1 and CDR2: LNHDA, SQIVND (reference sequence). The CDR3 is made up of 11 amino acids. CDR3: CASSPGSGYTF. The CDR3 nucleotides read TGTGCCAGTAGCCCAGGGAGTGGCTACACCTTC.

This rearrangement joins TRBV28 to TRBJ2-1; 7 bases map to TRBD1. Germline assignment: CDR1 MDHEN and CDR2 SYDVKM. The CDR3 spans 14 residues. Losses at the gene ends were 6 bases for V and 7 bases for J; bases not matched to a gene: 9. The CDR3 DNA sequence: TGTGCCAGCAGCCGGACCGACAGGGAGAATGAGCAGTTCTTC. This sequence encodes CASSRTDRENEQFF.

The V call is TRBV27, the J call TRBJ2-7; 8 bases align to TRBD2. The CDR3 totals 14 residues. With 6 bases clipped from V and 1 base from J, the junction kept 5 bases outside the gene matches. CDR1 and CDR2 from the germline V gene are MNHEY and SMNVEV (reference sequence). The CDR3 loop reads CASRGLGRSYEQYF. For the CDR3, the DNA is TGTGCCAGCAGGGGACTAGGTAGGTCCTACGAGCAGTACTTC.

The chain combines TRBV7-8 with TRBJ2-2; D is ambiguous. The CDR3 runs 13 residues. Germline-derived CDR1 and CDR2 are SGHVS and FQNEAQ. V gave up 5 bases and J gave up 7 bases, with 11 bases separating them. The DNA for the CDR3 is TGTGCCAGCAGCCTCACTAAGGGCGGGGAGCTGTTTTTT. It yields the protein CASSLTKGGELFF.

A single count supports this clone. This sequence joins TRBV21-1 and TRBJ1-2. TRBV21-1 is designated a pseudogene. The CDR3 contains 12 residues. CDR3: CASSKETAGYTF. CDR3 nucleotide sequence: TGTGCCAGCAGCAAAGAAACGGCTGGCTACACCTTC.

V gene TRBV29-1 combines with J gene TRBJ1-5; 7 bases agree with TRBD1. The V segment lost 1 base and the J segment 7 bases; nucleotides outside the gene matches: 4. The length of the CDR3 is 13 residues. Germline CDR1 and CDR2: SQVTM and ANQGSEA. CDR3 sequence reads: CSVEVLQGQPQHF. CDR3 bases: TGCAGCGTTGAAGTTCTACAGGGGCAGCCCCAGCATTTT.

V and J are TRBV2 and TRBJ2-3, with D perhaps matching TRBD1 (6 bases). Trimming left V 3 bases short and J 1 base short, with 8 bases between. The CDR3 length is 14 residues. The V gene's germline CDR1 is SNHLY and CDR2 FYNNEI. The CDR3 spells CASSDPGGTDTQYF. The CDR3 bases are TGTGCCAGCAGTGACCCAGGGGGCACAGATACGCAGTATTTT. Full variable domain (rest looked up from reference TRBV2 and TRBJ2-3): EPEVTQTPSHQVTQMGQEVILRCVPISNHLYFYWYRQILGQKVEFLVSFYNNEISEKSEIFDDQFSVERPDGSNFTLKIRSTKLEDSAMYFCASSDPGGTDTQYFGPGTRLTVL.

The V gene is TRBV6-1, the J gene TRBJ2-5; D is uncertain. The CDR3 covers 13 residues. V lost 8 bases, J lost 4 bases, and 14 bases lay in between. Per the germline V gene, CDR1 is MNHNS and CDR2 is SASEGT. The CDR3 sequence is CASATSRPETQYF. Here the CDR3 DNA reads TGTGCCAGCGCTACTTCTAGGCCAGAGACCCAGTACTTC.

The chain links TRBV2 to TRBJ2-7; D is perhaps TRBD1 or TRBD2 (5 bases each). CDR3 length: 16 residues. The ends were cut back, 8 bases at V and 3 bases at J, with 23 bases in the middle. Looked up from germline, CDR1 is SNHLY and CDR2 is FYNNEI. The CDR3 protein is CASRTPGPAFFYEQYF. The DNA of the CDR3 is TGTGCCAGCCGTACCCCGGGACCGGCTTTCTTCTACGAGCAGTACTTC.

The chain joins TRBV6-1 to TRBJ2-7, with TRBD1 as a possible D gene (6 bases). V was clipped by 10 bases and J by 3 bases, with 16 bases between them. The CDR3 totals 13 residues. CDR1 MNHNS and CDR2 SASEGT come from the germline V gene. As DNA, the CDR3 is TGTGCCATTGGAGGTGGGGGCGGCTACGAGCAGTACTTC. This translates into CAIGGGGGYEQYF.

This chain links TRBV30 with TRBJ2-1, with 8 bases lining up with TRBD1. This CDR3 has 17 residues. The trim removed 3 bases at V and 1 base at J, leaving 11 bases unmatched. Germline CDR1 is GTSNPN and CDR2 is SVGIG (reference sequence). The CDR3 bases are TGTGCCTGGAGGTCCGGGACAGGTGGCTCTTCCTACAATGAGCAGTTCTTC. Its translation is CAWRSGTGGSSYNEQFF. Full variable domain (outside the CDR3, taken from reference TRBV30 and TRBJ2-1): SQTIHQWPATLVQPVGSPLSLECTVEGTSNPNLYWYRQAAGRGLQLLFYSVGIGQISSEVPQNLSASRPQDRQFILSSKKLLLSDSGFYLCAWRSGTGGSSYNEQFFGPGTRLTVL.

V gene TRBV6-4 combines with J gene TRBJ2-2; D might be TRBD1 (6 bases). The CDR3 loop spans 14 amino acids. Trimming shortened V by 4 bases and J by 2 bases, and 8 bases separated the two germline ends. Per the germline V gene, CDR1 is MRHNA and CDR2 is SNTAGT. The CDR3: CASSVDRNTGELFF. For the CDR3, the DNA is TGTGCCAGCAGTGTGGACAGAAACACCGGGGAGCTGTTTTTT.

V gene TRBV4-1 combines with J gene TRBJ2-6, with D tentatively TRBD1 or TRBD2 (5 bases each). V was shortened by 0 bases and J by 2 bases, with 11 bases between the two germline ends. The CDR3 contains 17 residues. CDR1 and CDR2 (germline): MGHRA, YSYEKL. CDR3 amino acids: CASSQDRGAAGANVLTF. The CDR3 coding sequence is TGCGCCAGCAGCCAAGATCGAGGGGCGGCTGGGGCCAACGTCCTGACTTTC.

This clone has more than one count but fewer than ten. The rearrangement uses TRBV6-5 and TRBJ2-7; TRBD1 agrees at 9 bases. Germline CDR1 is MNHEY and CDR2 is SVGAGI. CDR3 size: 14 residues. V shed 5 bases and J 1 base; nucleotides not matched to a gene: 3. The CDR3 loop is CASSPGQGSYEQYF. The CDR3 nucleotides are TGTGCCAGCAGTCCGGGACAGGGATCCTACGAGCAGTACTTC.